These 9 T cell receptor beta chains originate from one sample sequenced in a study of brain T cells in children with intractable seizures. Clones were read by immunoSEQ multiplex PCR, and TCRdb kept only the in-frame ones, dropping some. The sample has 70,000 to 85,000 clones; under 95% are singletons. Source: peripheral blood, taken at surgery. All receptors come from a girl aged 2-10 years with Rasmussen encephalitis and intractable seizures.

The V gene is TRBV19, the J gene TRBJ2-3; tentatively, D is TRBD1 or TRBD2 (5 bases each). With 6 bases removed from V and 2 bases from J, the gap between germline ends came to 15 bases. This CDR3 is built from 15 residues. Germline CDR1 and CDR2: LNHDA and SQIVND (reference sequence). The CDR3 DNA is TGTGCCAGTAGATTAGGGACGGCCCCCACAGATACGCAGTATTTT. Translated: CASRLGTAPTDTQYF.

CDR3 amino acids: CASSLEPGPREEQYF. The CDR3 region has the DNA TGTGCCAGCAGTCTAGAACCGGGACCCCGGGAAGAGCAGTACTTC. This chain links TRBV28 with TRBJ2-7; D is possibly TRBD1 or TRBD2 (5 bases each). V gave up 5 bases and J gave up 7 bases, with 21 bases separating them. Per the germline V gene, CDR1 is MDHEN and CDR2 is SYDVKM. This CDR3 spans 15 amino acids.

The chain combines TRBV10-3 with TRBJ2-1, with D maybe TRBD2 (6 bases). This CDR3 spans 13 amino acids. Germline CDR1 ENHRY, CDR2 SYGVKD. The V gene lost 8 bases and the J gene lost 5 bases, with 13 bases spanning the gap. The CDR3 sequence: CAISGREDNEQFF. As DNA, the CDR3 is TGTGCCATCTCCGGCAGGGAGGACAATGAGCAGTTCTTC.

This clone was recorded only once. This chain uses TRBV28 with TRBJ2-4; TRBD1 might be the D (6 bases). Germline lookup yields CDR1 MDHEN and CDR2 SYDVKM. The CDR3 loop spans 14 amino acids. With 2 bases removed from V and 1 base from J, the gap between germline ends came to 6 bases. The CDR3 DNA sequence: TGTGCCAGCAGTTTACAGGGGGCCAAAAACATTCAGTACTTC. As protein: CASSLQGAKNIQYF.

The chain links TRBV2 to TRBJ1-6; 9 nucleotides align to TRBD1. This CDR3 has 15 residues. Germline V lookup: CDR1 SNHLY, CDR2 FYNNEI. Losses at the gene ends were 2 bases for V and 8 bases for J; bases not matched to a gene: 4. The CDR3: CASSEPTGGHSPLHF. The CDR3 DNA sequence: TGTGCCAGCAGTGAACCCACAGGGGGCCATTCACCCCTCCACTTT.

This clone occurred once. V usage is TRBV14 and J usage is TRBJ2-1; maybe TRBD1 (7 bases). Per germline, CDR1 SGHDN and CDR2 FVKESK. Trimming removed 4 bases from V and 1 base from J, with 14 bases in between. The CDR3 length is 16 residues. In DNA, the CDR3 is TGTGCCAGCAGCCCAGCCAGGGGGGTATCCTACAATGAGCAGTTCTTC. Its protein is CASSPARGVSYNEQFF.

Only one count was recorded for this clone. V usage is TRBV7-9 and J usage is TRBJ2-1; 11 bases map to TRBD2. The V and J ends lost 6 bases and 7 bases, in that order; junction bases with no gene match: 8. Germline assignment: CDR1 SEHNR and CDR2 FQNEAQ (reference sequence). There are 15 residues in the CDR3. The CDR3 reads CASRELAGVRNEQFF. DNA of the CDR3: TGTGCCAGCAGAGAACTAGCGGGAGTAAGGAATGAGCAGTTCTTC.

The genes are TRBV27 and TRBJ2-1, with 15 nucleotides matching TRBD2. Germline V gene lookup returns CDR1 MNHEY and CDR2 SMNVEV (reference sequence). This CDR3 comprises 17 residues. V gave up 6 bases and J gave up 5 bases; unmatched junction bases: 8. The DNA of the CDR3 is TGTGCCAGCAGCCCTCGCCGGACTAGCGGGGGGGACAATGAGCAGTTCTTC. This gives the protein CASSPRRTSGGDNEQFF.

This clone was seen a single time. This chain connects TRBV5-1 to TRBJ2-3, with D perhaps TRBD1 (6 bases). This CDR3 comprises 16 residues. V gave up 2 bases and J gave up 3 bases, with 16 bases separating them. Germline assignment: CDR1 SGHRS and CDR2 YFSETQ. The CDR3: CASSLSTGRGTDTQYF. The CDR3 nucleotides read TGCGCCAGCAGCTTATCCACAGGGCGAGGGACAGATACGCAGTATTTT.